Each of the 18 T cell receptor beta chains below was sequenced from the same sample in a study of cytomegalovirus exposure and HLA in healthy donors. The PCR contained 60 Vbeta and 13 Jbeta primers. Method: immunoSEQ multiplex PCR; TCRdb's copy keeps in-frame clones and lacks some. The data hold 35,000 to 45,000 clones, with about 60% observed a single time. The sequenced sample consisted of PBMCs. Receptors originate from a man aged 60 to 69 in good health and CMV-seropositive.

This chain uses TRBV19 with TRBJ2-5, with 7 bases aligning to TRBD2. Germline V gives CDR1 LNHDA, CDR2 SQIVND (reference sequence). The ends lost 7 bases at V and 7 bases at J; junction bases unmatched: 3. The CDR3 covers 11 residues. The CDR3 loop reads CASKSGATQYF. The CDR3 bases are TGTGCCAGTAAAAGCGGGGCGACCCAGTACTTC.

This rearrangement joins TRBV29-1 to TRBJ2-1, with TRBD2 matching 8 bases. The V and J ends lost 4 bases and 7 bases, in that order; junction bases with no gene match: 24. CDR3 size: 19 residues. Germline V lookup: CDR1 SQVTM, CDR2 ANQGSEA. CDR3 coding DNA: TGCAGCGTTGCTGGCGTCGGAGCGGGAGACGGGGTTGGGAGGAATGAGCAGTTCTTC. The encoded protein is CSVAGVGAGDGVGRNEQFF.

The V gene is TRBV6-5, the J gene TRBJ1-3; D not certain. This CDR3 is 13 amino acids long. Germline lookup yields CDR1 MNHEY and CDR2 SVGAGI. V was clipped by 5 bases and J by 0 bases, with 5 bases between them. This CDR3 is CASSAYSGNTIYF. The CDR3 nucleotides are TGTGCCAGCAGTGCGTACTCTGGAAACACCATATATTTT.

The CDR3 DNA reads as TGTGCCAGTAACATCGCAGGGTGGACTGGAAACACCATATATTTT. It encodes CASNIAGWTGNTIYF. The chain has TRBV19 and TRBJ1-3; possible D gene TRBD1, 5 bases. The ends were cut back, 7 bases at V and 2 bases at J, with 15 bases in the middle. The CDR3 spans 15 residues. Germline values: CDR1 LNHDA, CDR2 SQIVND (reference sequence). Using reference TRBV19 and TRBJ1-3 for the parts outside the CDR3, the full variable domain is DGGITQSPKYLFRKEGQNVTLSCEQNLNHDAMYWYRQDPGQGLRLIYYSQIVNDFQKGDIAEGYSVSREKKESFPLTVTSAQKNPTAFYLCASNIAGWTGNTIYFGEGSWLTVV.

The rearrangement links TRBV7-9 to TRBJ2-5; 7 nucleotides align to TRBD2. CDR1 is SEHNR, CDR2 FQNEAQ, per germline (reference sequence). The V gene end was trimmed by 5 bases and the J gene end by 3 bases; junction bases not matched to a gene: 12. The CDR3 contains 16 residues. CDR3: CASSPSATSLEETQYF. The CDR3 DNA sequence: TGTGCCAGCAGCCCTAGCGCGACTAGCCTAGAAGAGACCCAGTACTTC.

The V and J genes are TRBV5-1 and TRBJ2-1; the D gene is possibly TRBD1 (5 bases). V was shortened by 5 bases and J by 7 bases, with 13 bases between the two germline ends. The CDR3 has 13 residues. CDR1 is SGHRS and CDR2 is YFSETQ in the germline V gene. The CDR3 DNA sequence: TGCGCCAGCAGTGACAGATCCCTAAATGAGCAGTTCTTC. This translates into CASSDRSLNEQFF.

This chain connects TRBV19 to TRBJ2-7; 9 bases match TRBD1. CDR1 is LNHDA and CDR2 is SQIVND in the germline V gene (reference sequence). The CDR3 loop spans 14 amino acids. Losses at the gene ends were 3 bases for V and 5 bases for J; bases not matched to a gene: 5. Here the CDR3 DNA reads TGTGCCAGTAGTATCGGCACAGGGGGCCACGAGCAGTACTTC. This encodes CASSIGTGGHEQYF.

This clone was seen a handful of times. The gene calls are TRBV4-3 and TRBJ1-2; TRBD1 aligns across 8 bases. J lost 4 bases, V lost 1 base, and 5 bases had no gene match. Germline CDR1 and CDR2: LGHNA and YSLEER. CDR3 size: 15 residues. DNA of the CDR3: TGCGCCAGCAGCCAAGGCACGGGACAGGTCTATGGCTACACCTTC. Its protein is CASSQGTGQVYGYTF.

J is TRBJ2-3 and V is TRBV29-1; TRBD1 agrees at 8 bases. The CDR3 covers 14 residues. The junction had 5 bases not matched to a gene; V was cut back by 6 bases and J by 0 bases. Germline V gene sequence: CDR1 SQVTM, CDR2 ANQGSEA. The CDR3 nucleotides read TGCAGCGTGGAGGACAGGGCAAGCACAGATACGCAGTATTTT. It is translated as CSVEDRASTDTQYF.

This rearrangement joins TRBV19 to TRBJ2-6, with 9 bases aligning to TRBD2. CDR3 length: 17 residues. Germline V lookup: CDR1 LNHDA, CDR2 SQIVND (reference sequence). V gave up 4 bases and J gave up 5 bases; unmatched junction bases: 9. CDR3 bases: TGTGCCAGTAGTACTGTAGCGGGAGTCCTTCGGGCCAACGTCCTGACTTTC. Residues: CASSTVAGVLRANVLTF. The whole variable domain, filled in from reference TRBV19 and TRBJ2-6, reads DGGITQSPKYLFRKEGQNVTLSCEQNLNHDAMYWYRQDPGQGLRLIYYSQIVNDFQKGDIAEGYSVSREKKESFPLTVTSAQKNPTAFYLCASSTVAGVLRANVLTFGAGSRLTVL.

This clone has a handful of counts. This chain uses TRBV4-3 with TRBJ2-1, with D possibly TRBD2 on 6 matching bases. Trimming shortened V by 5 bases and J by 7 bases, and 15 bases separated the two germline ends. The CDR3 runs to 14 residues. Germline loops: CDR1 LGHNA, CDR2 YSLEER. CDR3 sequence: CASSTSLESNEQFF. CDR3 sequence (DNA): TGCGCCAGCAGCACTAGCCTGGAGTCGAATGAGCAGTTCTTC.

The V call is TRBV7-2, the J call TRBJ2-3; 9 bases line up with TRBD1. Per germline, CDR1 SGHTA and CDR2 FQGNSA. This CDR3 region has 15 residues. The junction had 7 bases not matched to a gene; V was cut back by 1 base and J by 8 bases. In DNA form, the CDR3 reads TGTGCCAGCAGCTTAGAGGGACAGGGCTGGGCTACGCAGTATTTT. Translating it yields CASSLEGQGWATQYF.

This clone came up a few times. The chain recombines TRBV29-1 with TRBJ2-1; 11 bases agree with TRBD2. Unmatched junction bases numbered 2, after V lost 2 bases and J lost 8 bases. The CDR3 sequence is 13 residues long. CDR1 SQVTM and CDR2 ANQGSEA come from the germline V gene. CDR3 amino acids: CSVETSGSHEQFF. CDR3 sequence (DNA): TGCAGCGTTGAAACTAGCGGGAGCCATGAGCAGTTCTTC.

The V call is TRBV7-2, the J call TRBJ2-7, with TRBD2 matching 11 bases. Germline CDR1 SGHTA, CDR2 FQGNSA. The ends lost 4 bases at V and 3 bases at J; junction bases unmatched: 11. CDR3 length equals 17 residues. The CDR3 DNA reads TGTGCCAGCAGCTCTCATCTAGCGGGAGGCCCCCTCTACGAGCAGTACTTC. Translation: CASSSHLAGGPLYEQYF.

The V call is TRBV7-2, the J call TRBJ2-7, with 13 nucleotides matching TRBD2. The CDR3 sequence is 15 residues long. Germline V gene lookup returns CDR1 SGHTA and CDR2 FQGNSA. The ends lost 5 bases at V and 3 bases at J; junction bases unmatched: 4. CDR3: CASSPGLAGVYEQYF. CDR3 in DNA: TGTGCCAGCAGCCCCGGACTAGCGGGAGTCTACGAGCAGTACTTC.

The chain carries TRBV7-9 and TRBJ2-1; perhaps TRBD1 as D (6 bases). Trimming removed 3 bases at V and 3 bases at J, with 15 bases between. The CDR3 totals 16 residues. The germline CDR1 and CDR2 sequences are SEHNR and FQNEAQ (reference sequence). In DNA form, the CDR3 reads TGTGCCAGCAGCTTTCCCTCCCGGGACATCTACAATGAGCAGTTCTTC. Translating gives CASSFPSRDIYNEQFF.

The CDR3 spells CASSQLSTDQYF. The DNA of the CDR3 is TGTGCCAGCAGCCAGTTGTCGACAGATCAGTACTTC. This rearrangement joins TRBV6-1 to TRBJ2-7; TRBD1 might be the D (5 bases). This CDR3 has 12 amino acids. With 6 bases removed from V and 10 bases from J, the gap between germline ends came to 16 bases. Germline V gene sequence: CDR1 MNHNS, CDR2 SASEGT.

The chain couples TRBV4-3 to TRBJ2-7; tentative D call: TRBD2 (6 bases). This CDR3 spans 15 amino acids. The germline V gene encodes CDR1 LGHNA and CDR2 YSLEER. V lost 1 base and J 4 bases, leaving 14 bases between the germline ends. The CDR3 reads CASSQVLRDGYEQYF. CDR3 bases: TGCGCCAGCAGCCAAGTTTTGCGGGACGGTTACGAGCAGTACTTC.